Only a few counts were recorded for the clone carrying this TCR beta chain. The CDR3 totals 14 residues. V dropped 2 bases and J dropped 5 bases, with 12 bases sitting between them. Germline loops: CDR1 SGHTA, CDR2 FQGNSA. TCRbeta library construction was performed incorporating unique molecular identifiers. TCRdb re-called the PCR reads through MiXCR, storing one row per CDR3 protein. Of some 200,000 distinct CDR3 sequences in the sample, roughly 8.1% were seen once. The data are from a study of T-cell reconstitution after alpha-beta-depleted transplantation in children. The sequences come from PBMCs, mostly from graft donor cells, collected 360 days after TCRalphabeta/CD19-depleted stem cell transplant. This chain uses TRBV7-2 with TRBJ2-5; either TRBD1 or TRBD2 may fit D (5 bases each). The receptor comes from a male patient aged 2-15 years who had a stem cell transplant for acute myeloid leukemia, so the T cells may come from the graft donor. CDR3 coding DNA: TGTGCCAGCAGCTTACTAGGGACGGCTGAGACCCAGTACTTC. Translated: CASSLLGTAETQYF.